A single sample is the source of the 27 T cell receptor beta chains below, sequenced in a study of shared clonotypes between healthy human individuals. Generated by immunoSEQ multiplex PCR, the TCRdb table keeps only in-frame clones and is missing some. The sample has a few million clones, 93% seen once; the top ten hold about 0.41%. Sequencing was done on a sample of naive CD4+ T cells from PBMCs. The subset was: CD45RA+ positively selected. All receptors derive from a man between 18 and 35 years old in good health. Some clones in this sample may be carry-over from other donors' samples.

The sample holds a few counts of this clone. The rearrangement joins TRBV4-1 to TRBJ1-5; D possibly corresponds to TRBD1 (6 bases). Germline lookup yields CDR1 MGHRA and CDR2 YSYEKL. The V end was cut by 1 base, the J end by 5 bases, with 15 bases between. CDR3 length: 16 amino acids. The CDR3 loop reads CASSQGLRGLDQPQHF. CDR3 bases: TGCGCCAGCAGCCAAGGTTTACGGGGGCTCGATCAGCCCCAGCATTTT.

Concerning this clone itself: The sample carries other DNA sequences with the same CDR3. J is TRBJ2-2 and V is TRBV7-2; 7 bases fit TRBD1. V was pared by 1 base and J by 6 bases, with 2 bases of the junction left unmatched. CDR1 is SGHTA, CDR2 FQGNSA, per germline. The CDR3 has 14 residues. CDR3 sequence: CASSLDRGPGELFF. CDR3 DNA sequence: TGTGCCAGCAGCTTAGACAGGGGCCCCGGGGAGCTGTTTTTT.

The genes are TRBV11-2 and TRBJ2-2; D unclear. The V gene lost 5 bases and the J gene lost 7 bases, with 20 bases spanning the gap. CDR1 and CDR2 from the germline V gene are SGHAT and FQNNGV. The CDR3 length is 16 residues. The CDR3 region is CASSPRVVSVLGELFF. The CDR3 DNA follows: TGTGCCAGCAGCCCTAGGGTGGTCTCAGTCCTCGGGGAGCTGTTTTTT.

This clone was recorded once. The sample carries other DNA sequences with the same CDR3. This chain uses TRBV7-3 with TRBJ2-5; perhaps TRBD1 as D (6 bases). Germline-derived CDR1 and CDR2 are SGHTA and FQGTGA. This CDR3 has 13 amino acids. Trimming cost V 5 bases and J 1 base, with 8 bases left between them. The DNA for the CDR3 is TGTGCCAGCAGCCTCAGGGGCCAAGAGACCCAGTACTTC. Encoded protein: CASSLRGQETQYF. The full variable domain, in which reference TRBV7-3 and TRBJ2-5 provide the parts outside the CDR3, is GAGVSQTPSNKVTEKGKYVELRCDPISGHTALYWYRQSLGQGPEFLIYFQGTGAADDSGLPNDRFFAVRPEGSVSTLKIQRTERGDSAVYLCASSLRGQETQYFGPGTRLLVL.

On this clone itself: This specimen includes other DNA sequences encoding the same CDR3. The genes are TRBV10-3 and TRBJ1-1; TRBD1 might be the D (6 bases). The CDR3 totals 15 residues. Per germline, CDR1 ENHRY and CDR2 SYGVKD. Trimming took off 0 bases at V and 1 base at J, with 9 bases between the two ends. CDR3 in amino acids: CAISESGGGNTEAFF. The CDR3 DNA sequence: TGTGCCATCAGTGAGTCAGGGGGTGGGAACACTGAAGCTTTCTTT.

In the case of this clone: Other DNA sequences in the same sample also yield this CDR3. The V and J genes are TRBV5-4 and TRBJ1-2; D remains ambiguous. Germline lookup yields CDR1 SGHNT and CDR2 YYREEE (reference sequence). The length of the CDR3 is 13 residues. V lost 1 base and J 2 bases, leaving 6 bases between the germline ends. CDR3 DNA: TGTGCCAGCAGCTTGAGTGGGAACTATGGCTACACCTTC. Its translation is CASSLSGNYGYTF. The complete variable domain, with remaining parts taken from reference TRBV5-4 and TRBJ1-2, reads ETGVTQSPTHLIKTRGQQVTLRCSSQSGHNTVSWYQQALGQGPQFIFQYYREEENGRGNFPPRFSGLQFPNYSSELNVNALELDDSALYLCASSLSGNYGYTFGSGTRLTVV.

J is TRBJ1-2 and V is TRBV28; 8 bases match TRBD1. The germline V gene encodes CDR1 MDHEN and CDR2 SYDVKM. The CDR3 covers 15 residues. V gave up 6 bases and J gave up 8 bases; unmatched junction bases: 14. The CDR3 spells CASSLLTDRGDGYTF. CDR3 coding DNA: TGTGCCAGCAGCTTGCTAACCGACAGGGGCGACGGCTACACCTTC.

The CDR3 nucleotides are TGTGCCAGCAGTCCCCCCGACCCCGCCCACACCTTC. Residues: CASSPPDPAHTF. The chain carries TRBV28 and TRBJ1-2; D unresolved. The CDR3 loop spans 12 amino acids. Germline loops: CDR1 MDHEN, CDR2 SYDVKM. V lost 5 bases, J lost 12 bases, and 16 bases lay in between.

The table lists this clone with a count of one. The CDR3 region is CSVRGLYYNEQFF. CDR3 sequence (DNA): TGCAGCGTTCGGGGACTTTACTACAATGAGCAGTTCTTC. The chain employs TRBV29-1 and TRBJ2-1, with a tentative D call TRBD2 (6 bases). Germline CDR1 is SQVTM and CDR2 is ANQGSEA. The CDR3 consists of 13 residues. V gave up 5 bases and J gave up 3 bases, with 11 bases separating them.

The CDR3 spells CSTGQGDEQYF. In DNA form, the CDR3 reads TGCAGCACAGGACAGGGGGACGAGCAGTACTTC. V gene TRBV29-1 combines with J gene TRBJ2-7; 10 bases are a match to TRBD1. The CDR3 is 11 residues long. The ends lost 8 bases at V and 5 bases at J; junction bases unmatched: 3. Germline V CDR1 and CDR2: SQVTM, ANQGSEA.

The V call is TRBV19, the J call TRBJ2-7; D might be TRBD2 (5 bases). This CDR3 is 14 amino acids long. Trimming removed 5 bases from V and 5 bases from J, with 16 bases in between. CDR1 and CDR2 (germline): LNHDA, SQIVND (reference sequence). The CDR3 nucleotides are TGTGCCAGTAGTCTCCGGACGGTGCGGGACGAGCAGTACTTC. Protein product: CASSLRTVRDEQYF.

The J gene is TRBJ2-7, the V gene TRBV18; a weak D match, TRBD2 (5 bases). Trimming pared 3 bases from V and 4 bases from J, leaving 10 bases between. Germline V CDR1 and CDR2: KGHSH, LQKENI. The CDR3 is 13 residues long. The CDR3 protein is CASSPSEGYEQYF. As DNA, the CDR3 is TGTGCCAGCTCACCGAGCGAGGGTTACGAGCAGTACTTC.

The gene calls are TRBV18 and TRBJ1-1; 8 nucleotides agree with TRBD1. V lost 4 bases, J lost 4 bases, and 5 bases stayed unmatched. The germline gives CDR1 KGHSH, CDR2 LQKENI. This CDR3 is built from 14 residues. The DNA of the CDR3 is TGTGCCAGCTCACTTTCGGACAGGGTCACTGAAGCTTTCTTT. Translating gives CASSLSDRVTEAFF.

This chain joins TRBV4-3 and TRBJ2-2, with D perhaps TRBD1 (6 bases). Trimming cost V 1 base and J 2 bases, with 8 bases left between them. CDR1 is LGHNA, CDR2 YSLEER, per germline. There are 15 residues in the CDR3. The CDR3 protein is CASSQGDINTGELFF. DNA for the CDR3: TGCGCCAGCAGCCAAGGGGACATTAACACCGGGGAGCTGTTTTTT.

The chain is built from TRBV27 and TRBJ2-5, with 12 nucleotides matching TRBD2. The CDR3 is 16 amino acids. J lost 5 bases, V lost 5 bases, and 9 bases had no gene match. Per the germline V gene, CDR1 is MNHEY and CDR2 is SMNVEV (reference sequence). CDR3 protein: CASSIGLAGSYETQYF. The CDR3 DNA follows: TGTGCCAGCAGTATAGGACTAGCGGGATCTTATGAGACCCAGTACTTC.

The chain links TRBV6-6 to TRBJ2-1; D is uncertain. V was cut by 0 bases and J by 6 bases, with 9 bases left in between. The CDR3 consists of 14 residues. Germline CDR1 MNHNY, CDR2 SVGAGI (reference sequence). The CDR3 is CASSYSTSRNEQFF. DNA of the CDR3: TGTGCCAGCAGTTACTCGACGTCGCGCAATGAGCAGTTCTTC.

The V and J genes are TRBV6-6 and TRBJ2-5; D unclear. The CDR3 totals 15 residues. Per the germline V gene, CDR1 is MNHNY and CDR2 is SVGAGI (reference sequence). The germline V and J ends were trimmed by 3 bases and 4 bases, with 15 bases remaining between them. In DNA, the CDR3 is TGTGCCAGCAGTTATTCGGCCCTACCGGGAGAGACCCAGTACTTC. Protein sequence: CASSYSALPGETQYF.

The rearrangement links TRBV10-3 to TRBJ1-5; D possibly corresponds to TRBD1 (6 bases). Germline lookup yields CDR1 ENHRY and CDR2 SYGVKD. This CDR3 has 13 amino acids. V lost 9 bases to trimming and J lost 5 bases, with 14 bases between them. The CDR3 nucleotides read TGTGCCATGGCAGGGGTCCGGGATCAGCCCCAGCATTTT. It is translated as CAMAGVRDQPQHF.

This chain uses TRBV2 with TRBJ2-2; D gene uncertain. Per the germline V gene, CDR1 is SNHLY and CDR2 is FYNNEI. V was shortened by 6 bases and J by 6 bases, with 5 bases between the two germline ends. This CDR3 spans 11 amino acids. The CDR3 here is CASRRAGELFF. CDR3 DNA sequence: TGTGCCAGCAGGAGAGCCGGGGAGCTGTTTTTT. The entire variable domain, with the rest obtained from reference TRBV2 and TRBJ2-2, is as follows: EPEVTQTPSHQVTQMGQEVILRCVPISNHLYFYWYRQILGQKVEFLVSFYNNEISEKSEIFDDQFSVERPDGSNFTLKIRSTKLEDSAMYFCASRRAGELFFGEGSRLTVL.

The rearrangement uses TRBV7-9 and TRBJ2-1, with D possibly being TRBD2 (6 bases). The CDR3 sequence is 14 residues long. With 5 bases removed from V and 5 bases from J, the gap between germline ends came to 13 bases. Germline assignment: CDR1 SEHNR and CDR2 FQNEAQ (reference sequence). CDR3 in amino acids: CASSLVSGHNEQFF. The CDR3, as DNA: TGTGCCAGCAGCCTAGTGAGCGGGCACAATGAGCAGTTCTTC.

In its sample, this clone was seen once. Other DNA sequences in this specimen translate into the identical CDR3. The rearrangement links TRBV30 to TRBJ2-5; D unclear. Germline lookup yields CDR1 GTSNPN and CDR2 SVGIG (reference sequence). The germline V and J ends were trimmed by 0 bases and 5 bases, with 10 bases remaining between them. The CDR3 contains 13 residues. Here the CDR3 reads CAWSVQAQETQYF. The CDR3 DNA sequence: TGTGCCTGGAGTGTACAAGCTCAGGAGACCCAGTACTTC. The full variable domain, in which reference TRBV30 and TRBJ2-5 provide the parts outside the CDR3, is SQTIHQWPATLVQPVGSPLSLECTVEGTSNPNLYWYRQAAGRGLQLLFYSVGIGQISSEVPQNLSASRPQDRQFILSSKKLLLSDSGFYLCAWSVQAQETQYFGPGTRLLVL.

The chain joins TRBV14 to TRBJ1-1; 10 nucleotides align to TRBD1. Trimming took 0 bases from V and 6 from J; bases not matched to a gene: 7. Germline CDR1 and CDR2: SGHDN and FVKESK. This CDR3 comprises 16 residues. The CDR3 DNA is TGTGCCAGCAGCCAAGATTGGGGACAGGGGATCGCTGAAGCTTTCTTT. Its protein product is CASSQDWGQGIAEAFF. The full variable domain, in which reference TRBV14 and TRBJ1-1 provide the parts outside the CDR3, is EAGVTQFPSHSVIEKGQTVTLRCDPISGHDNLYWYRRVMGKEIKFLLHFVKESKQDESGMPNNRFLAERTGGTYSTLKVQPAELEDSGVYFCASSQDWGQGIAEAFFGQGTRLTVV.

The DNA for the CDR3 is TGTGCCACCAGCAGCACGACCCACAGGGGGAGGATGACCACTGAAGCTTTCTTT. Amino acids: CATSSTTHRGRMTTEAFF. The rearrangement joins TRBV15 to TRBJ1-1; TRBD1 matches 8 bases. This CDR3 is built from 18 residues. Germline V gene lookup returns CDR1 LNHNV and CDR2 YYDKDF (reference sequence). The ends lost 3 bases at V and 4 bases at J; junction bases unmatched: 16.

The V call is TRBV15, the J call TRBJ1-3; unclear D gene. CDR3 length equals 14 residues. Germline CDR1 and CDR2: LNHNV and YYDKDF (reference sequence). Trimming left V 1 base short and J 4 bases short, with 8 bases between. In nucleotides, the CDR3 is TGTGCCACCAGCAGAGGGGCCCCAGGAAACACCATATATTTT. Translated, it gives CATSRGAPGNTIYF.

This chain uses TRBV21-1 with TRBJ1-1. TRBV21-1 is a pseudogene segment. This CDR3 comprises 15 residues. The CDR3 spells CASSNGKRVNTEAFF. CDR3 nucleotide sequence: TGTGCCAGCAGCAATGGCAAAAGGGTCAACACTGAAGCTTTCTTT.

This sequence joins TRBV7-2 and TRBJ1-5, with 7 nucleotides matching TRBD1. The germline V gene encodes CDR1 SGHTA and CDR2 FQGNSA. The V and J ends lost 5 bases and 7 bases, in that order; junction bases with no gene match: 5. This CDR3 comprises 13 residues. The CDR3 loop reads CASSVGGGQPQHF. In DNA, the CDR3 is TGTGCCAGCAGCGTGGGAGGGGGCCAGCCCCAGCATTTT.

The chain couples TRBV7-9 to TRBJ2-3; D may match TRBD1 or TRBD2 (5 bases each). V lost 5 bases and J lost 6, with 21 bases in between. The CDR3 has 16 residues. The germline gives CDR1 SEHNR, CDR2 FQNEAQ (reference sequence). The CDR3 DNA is TGTGCCAGCAGCAAACCTCGGGACCGAGGTGCGGATACGCAGTATTTT. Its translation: CASSKPRDRGADTQYF.